The 3 T cell receptor beta chains below all came from one sample that was sequenced in a study of T cells in Graves' hyperthyroidism and ophthalmopathy. Amplification targeted TCR beta CDR3 regions from RNA transcripts. RT-PCR in the first round (using the HTBI primer set) targeted the TCR CDR3. MiXCR, run by TCRdb on the multiplex PCR reads, gives a single entry per CDR3 protein. There are hundreds of thousands of distinct CDR3 sequences in the sample; under 15% occur only once, and roughly 8.3% lies in the top ten. Sample: blood. The receptors derive from a woman aged 18-35 years with Graves' hyperthyroidism.

This clonotype showed up many times. This rearrangement joins TRBV20-1 to TRBJ2-5; 7 bases align to TRBD2. The CDR3 sequence is 14 residues long. CDR1 and CDR2 (germline): DFQATT, SNEGSKA (reference sequence). V shed 5 bases, J shed 1 base, and the junction held 7 bases outside the gene matches. The DNA of the CDR3 is TGCAGTGCTCCTCGCGGGGGAGCCCAAGAGACCCAGTACTTC. It specifies CSAPRGGAQETQYF.

Ten or more counts support this clonotype. This CDR3 is CASSLWVEGNTEAFF. CDR3 DNA sequence: TGTGCCAGCAGTTTGTGGGTGGAGGGGAACACTGAAGCTTTCTTT. This sequence joins TRBV28 and TRBJ1-1; no clear D. Germline V gene data show CDR1 as MDHEN and CDR2 as SYDVKM. CDR3 length: 15 residues. Trimming pared 3 bases from V and 1 base from J, leaving 12 bases between.

Only a few counts were recorded for this clonotype. The chain uses TRBV19 and TRBJ1-1; D gene ambiguous. CDR3 length: 10 residues. CDR1 is LNHDA, CDR2 SQIVND, per germline (reference sequence). Trimming cost V 10 bases and J 2 bases, with 5 bases left between them. In DNA, the CDR3 is TGTGCCATCTTAAACACTGAAGCTTTCTTT. Its translation is CAILNTEAFF.